The present entry profiles one TCR beta chain with its context. The data were obtained in a study of cytomegalovirus exposure and HLA in healthy donors. Use of 60 Vbeta and 13 Jbeta primers characterized the PCR. Assay used: immunoSEQ multiplex PCR; TCRdb lists only in-frame clones, some missing. The data hold about 190,000 clones, with 87% observed a single time. The material sequenced was PBMCs. The sequence derives from a boy aged 2 to 10 in good health and CMV-seronegative.

CDR3 residues: CASSFATGVSYEQYF. The DNA of the CDR3 is TGTGCCAGTAGCTTTGCGACAGGGGTATCCTACGAGCAGTACTTC. The gene calls are TRBV27 and TRBJ2-7, with 8 positions matching TRBD1. The J segment lost 1 base and the V segment lost 9 bases, leaving 11 bases of the junction unmatched. Germline V gene sequence: CDR1 MNHEY, CDR2 SMNVEV (reference sequence). This CDR3 has 15 amino acids.